This TCR beta chain is from a study of identical twins listed by TCRdb under 2016. Broadly, across the study: The study deep-sequenced TCR alpha and beta repertoires from monozygotic twins, unrelated adults of various ages and cord blood to test whether fetal clonotypes persist. To rule out contamination, the twin experiments were replicated at different times with different library preparation protocols.

V and J are trimmed by 6 bases and 4 bases, and the gene matches miss 9 bases of the junction. Measured from the cysteine to the phenylalanine, the CDR3 is 15 residues long. Only CDR3 DNA remains: 45 bases, in frame from the first base. Reading the germline V gene gives CDR1 ENHRY and CDR2 SYGVKD. What the authors observed across the whole study: Abundant cord blood beta clonotypes carried fewer insertions; young adult naive repertoires showed a weaker similar trend, while memory repertoires showed none. Recombination models systematically underestimated out-of-frame TCR alpha sharing in monozygotic twins but agreed with sharing between unrelated individuals. Compared with coincidental sharing between unrelated individuals, out-of-frame TCR alpha sequences shared between twins showed an excess of sequences with low generation probability. Because the same donors could not be followed over many years, conclusions were based on cross-sectional statistical analysis. Invariant T cells such as MAIT and iNKT could partly confound zero-insertion analyses, although diverse VJ usage argued against such confounding for most clonotypes. The excess sharing between twins in beta out-of-frame sequences was weaker because fewer shared sequences reduced the signal-to-noise ratio.

In this sample, this clonotype turned up a few times. Its antigen remains unidentified. No much larger clone exists at a distance of one base, and base qualities are not known. The library was obtained by 5' RACE. The instrument was an Illumina HiSeq 2000. Template switching added a universal primer binding site, and the final cDNA carried a unique molecular identifier that allowed TCR cDNA molecules to be counted accurately. Specific primers in the conserved constant-segment region were used to synthesize first-strand cDNA for the TCR alpha and beta chains. Each cDNA library was double barcoded, with a SMART-Mk sample barcode plus Illumina barcodes, to control for contamination. TruSeq adapter sequences along with Illumina sample barcodes were introduced in two successive PCR steps. Sequencing of the TCR alpha and beta cDNA libraries was done on the Illumina HiSeq platform using custom primers. The paper's data handling went like this. Unique molecular identifiers were extracted from raw reads with MiGEC, and CDR3 positions were determined with MiXCR. Recombination models were inferred per individual with the repgenHMM and IGoR tools using an EM algorithm. Shared clonotype analysis was performed with the tcR package in R, normalizing sharing by the product of cloneset sizes. To study raw recombination free of thymic and clonal selection effects, out-of-frame nonproductive sequences were analyzed. The public sequencing data were trimmed at Q25 with fastp and processed into clonotypes with MiXCR by TCRdb, which kept only in-frame beta chains. Each record represents a unique CDR3 protein, reported with the most common genes and DNA among its rows. TCRdb, rather than the study authors, made the V and J calls. This sample holds fewer than 500,000 distinct CDR3 sequences; 20% to 30% were observed only once. The ten largest clones take up 2.9% of the sample.

Only healthy Caucasian donors were included. The twin cohort comprised three pairs of female monozygotic twins, all aged roughly 18 to 30 years. CD4+ and CD8+ T cell populations were isolated with positive isolation kits from Invitrogen. A further study also used this sample, focusing on T cells expressing NK-cell markers. That second publication adds: TCR beta-chain repertoires were profiled in sorted CD3+CD56+NKG2C+, CD3+CD56+NKG2C- and CD3+CD56-NKG2C+ T-cell subsets from several donors. Among the eight sequenced donors, seven were HCMV-seropositive and one was HCMV-seronegative. To restrict sorting to alphabetaTCR-expressing T cells, an anti-gammadeltaTCR antibody was added in several experiments. In over 5 donors, the dominant CD3+CD56+NKG2C+ clonotypes were among the top 10 CD8+ clonotypes and accounted for about 1.0-7.5% of CD8+ T cells. Those dominant clonotypes were again the most abundant among CD3+CD56-NKG2C+ cells in several donors, at roughly 25-60.1%. It remained unclear whether the expanded NKG2C-expressing T cell clones were specific for HCMV antigens. All eight donors whose samples were sequenced were randomly selected healthy volunteers, three of them men and five women. To determine HCMV serostatus, a commercial ELISA kit was used to detect HCMV-specific IgG in serum. MIGEC handled demultiplexing of the reads and grouping by UMI, while MiTCR was used to assemble and quantify clonotypes. To exclude erroneous sequences, any TCR cDNA sequence not supported by at least two reads was discarded. The tcR package was used for downstream repertoire analysis, and clonotypes were matched between fractions using CDR3 nucleotide sequence together with V segment. VDJmatch was used to annotate antigen specificity against VDJdb, with one amino acid substitution in CDR3 permitted.

The sequenced material came from CD4+ T cells sorted from blood. The sequence came from a woman younger than 35 in good health. This chain joins TRBV10-3 to TRBJ1-1; 9 bases in the middle match TRBD1. The CDR3 region has the sequence CAIRKAGTGFTEAFF. The nucleotides read TGTGCCATCAGAAAGGCCGGGACAGGGTTCACTGAAGCTTTCTTT.